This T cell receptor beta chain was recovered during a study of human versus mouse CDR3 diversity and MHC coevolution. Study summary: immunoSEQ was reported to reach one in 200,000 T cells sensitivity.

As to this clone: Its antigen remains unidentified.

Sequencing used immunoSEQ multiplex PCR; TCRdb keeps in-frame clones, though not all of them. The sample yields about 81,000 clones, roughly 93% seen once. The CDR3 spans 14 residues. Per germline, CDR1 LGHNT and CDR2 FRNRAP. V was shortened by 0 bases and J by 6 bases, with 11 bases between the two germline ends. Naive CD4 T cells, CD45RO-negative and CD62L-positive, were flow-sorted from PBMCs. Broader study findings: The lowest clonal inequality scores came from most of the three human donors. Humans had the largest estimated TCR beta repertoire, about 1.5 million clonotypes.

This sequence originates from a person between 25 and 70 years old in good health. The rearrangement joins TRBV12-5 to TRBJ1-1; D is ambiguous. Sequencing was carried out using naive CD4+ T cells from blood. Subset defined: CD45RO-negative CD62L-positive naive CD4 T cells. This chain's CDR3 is CASGLVLGSAEAFF. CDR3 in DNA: TGTGCTAGTGGTTTGGTACTCGGGTCTGCTGAAGCTTTCTTT.